This TCR beta chain appears in the sequencing data of a study of cytomegalovirus exposure and HLA in healthy donors. Regarding the study as a whole: Later on, an analysis found that several of the most significant clusters appeared to be linked to common viral pathogens, which included parvovirus B19. The productive fraction for most TCR beta V segments was about 87% or about 30% in an earlier analysis.

PCR primers comprised 60 Vbeta and 13 Jbeta primers. Original methodology: Roughly 11 million of the roughly 80 million unique TCR beta chains counted in a later analysis were shared. TCRdb's table, derived via immunoSEQ multiplex PCR, lists solely in-frame clones and lacks some. That table supplies the V and J calls and clone size; D and trimming were determined from the DNA. There are 130,000 or so clones in the sample; about 80% occur only once, and 1.9% lies in the top ten. Donors were ostensibly healthy at sampling, although undocumented immune exposures were probable. Regarding this clone: Its antigen is still unknown.

The germline V gene has CDR1 PRHDT and CDR2 FYEKMQ (reference sequence). There are 18 residues in the CDR3. After removal of 4 bases from V and 4 bases from J, the junction contained 17 bases not matched to a gene. This TCR was sampled from a woman aged 40 to 50 in good health and CMV-seronegative. The sample comprised PBMCs. The rearrangement uses TRBV13 and TRBJ1-1, with 8 bases fitting TRBD1. Written as DNA, the CDR3 is TGTGCCAGCAGCTCAATTGGGTCCCGGGACAGGTGGAGCACTGAAGCTTTCTTT. Translated, it gives CASSSIGSRDRWSTEAFF.